These 18 T cell receptor beta chains share one sample of origin, sequenced in a study of blood T cell repertoires in COVID-19. The table came from immunoSEQ multiplex PCR; TCRdb's copy has only in-frame clones and leaves some out. The table lists some 400,000 clones, 90% of them singletons, with around 7% in the top ten. Sequenced sample: peripheral blood. These receptors came from a man aged 18 to 30 with active or convalescent COVID-19.

Only one count was recorded for this clone. The chain employs TRBV29-1 and TRBJ2-1; 11 bases fit TRBD2. CDR3 size: 15 residues. Germline CDR1 is SQVTM and CDR2 is ANQGSEA. Trimming at V came to 0 bases and at J to 4 bases, leaving 2 bases not matched to a gene. CDR3 bases: TGCAGCGTTGAAGAGACTAGCGGGAAATACAATGAGCAGTTCTTC. It translates to CSVEETSGKYNEQFF.

The chain has TRBV28 and TRBJ1-3; D is uncertain. V dropped 3 bases and J dropped 0 bases, with 12 bases sitting between them. Germline CDR1 reads MDHEN; CDR2 reads SYDVKM. The CDR3 is 16 amino acids. CDR3 region: CASSFLAASSGNTIYF. CDR3 nucleotide sequence: TGTGCCAGCAGTTTTCTAGCGGCGAGCTCTGGAAACACCATATATTTT.

This chain uses TRBV4-3 with TRBJ2-1, with 10 bases aligning to TRBD2. CDR1 LGHNA and CDR2 YSLEER come from the germline V gene. CDR3 length equals 15 residues. J lost 6 bases, V lost 3 bases, and 5 bases had no gene match. CDR3 in DNA: TGCGCCAGCAGCCAGGATAGCGGGAGGCTCAATGAGCAGTTCTTC. Protein product: CASSQDSGRLNEQFF.

V and J are TRBV19 and TRBJ1-1; TRBD1 aligns across 7 bases. There are 15 residues in the CDR3. CDR1 is LNHDA and CDR2 is SQIVND in the germline V gene (reference sequence). Trimming cost V 8 bases and J 0 bases; bases outside gene matches: 9. The CDR3 sequence is CASGEDRSVNTEAFF. CDR3 DNA sequence: TGTGCCAGTGGAGAGGACAGGTCGGTGAACACTGAAGCTTTCTTT.

This clone was recorded only once. The chain uses TRBV9 and TRBJ2-2, with 8 bases lining up with TRBD1. Germline CDR1 and CDR2: SGDLS and YYNGEE. The CDR3 has 14 residues. V shed 3 bases and J 15 bases; nucleotides not matched to a gene: 13. The CDR3: CASSAGQGALGLFF. The CDR3 DNA is TGTGCCAGCAGCGCTGGACAGGGCGCGTTAGGGTTGTTTTTT.

This chain connects TRBV6-5 to TRBJ1-5; no reliable D call. CDR1 and CDR2 from the germline V gene are MNHEY and SVGAGI. This CDR3 has 15 amino acids. The V gene lost 2 bases and the J gene lost 0 bases, with 8 bases spanning the gap. The CDR3 DNA reads TGTGCCAGCAGTTACAGTCAGTCTAGCAATCAGCCCCAGCATTTT. As protein: CASSYSQSSNQPQHF.

This clone was seen only a few times. The V call is TRBV28, the J call TRBJ1-3, with D unresolved. The CDR3 spans 15 residues. Deletions cut 6 bases from V and 4 bases from J, with 16 bases between. CDR1 and CDR2 (germline): MDHEN, SYDVKM. CDR3 sequence (DNA): TGTGCCAGCAGCGAGACTAACGGGAACGGAAACACCATATATTTT. It codes for CASSETNGNGNTIYF.

The chain employs TRBV9 and TRBJ1-5; 9 bases align to TRBD1. The CDR3 contains 15 residues. V was clipped by 4 bases and J by 1 base; unmatched bases: 3. Germline CDR1 reads SGDLS; CDR2 reads YYNGEE. DNA of the CDR3: TGTGCCAGCAGCCCCACAGGGGGCAGCAATCAGCCCCAGCATTTT. Encoded protein: CASSPTGGSNQPQHF.

This rearrangement joins TRBV6-5 to TRBJ1-5, with 9 bases matching TRBD1. The V gene end was trimmed by 6 bases and the J gene end by 3 bases; junction bases not matched to a gene: 6. CDR3 length: 15 residues. CDR1 MNHEY and CDR2 SVGAGI come from the germline V gene. CDR3 sequence: CASSPDRGDNQPQHF. The CDR3 DNA is TGTGCCAGCAGCCCCGACAGGGGGGACAATCAGCCCCAGCATTTT.

The chain is built from TRBV2 and TRBJ2-3; TRBD2 might be the D (5 bases). The V end lost 3 bases, the J end lost 0 bases, and 13 bases lay between the germline ends. CDR3 length: 16 residues. The V gene's germline CDR1 is SNHLY and CDR2 FYNNEI. The CDR3 DNA sequence: TGTGCCAGCAGTGATTTCGGGGAAGCAAGCACAGATACGCAGTATTTT. Encoded protein: CASSDFGEASTDTQYF.

DNA of the CDR3: TGTGCCAGCACCGGACAGAGCAATCAGCCCCAGCATTTT. Translation gives CASTGQSNQPQHF. The chain has TRBV7-2 and TRBJ1-5; D is possibly TRBD1 (6 bases). V lost 7 bases and J 1 base, leaving 8 bases between the germline ends. Germline CDR1 is SGHTA and CDR2 is FQGNSA. The CDR3 contains 13 residues.

The chain is built from TRBV28 and TRBJ1-2; possible D gene TRBD1, 5 bases. Trimming pared 5 bases from V and 2 bases from J, leaving 15 bases between. The CDR3 is made up of 15 amino acids. Germline V CDR1 and CDR2: MDHEN, SYDVKM. This chain's CDR3 is CASSESTETNYGYTF. The CDR3 DNA follows: TGTGCCAGCAGTGAATCGACAGAAACCAACTATGGCTACACCTTC.

A few counts support this clone. The rearrangement links TRBV6-5 to TRBJ1-1; D uncertain. Looked up from germline, CDR1 is MNHEY and CDR2 is SVGAGI. The CDR3 has 15 amino acids. V was shortened by 0 bases and J by 0 bases, with 8 bases between the two germline ends. The CDR3 sequence: CASSYSRELNTEAFF. The CDR3 nucleotides are TGTGCCAGCAGTTACTCGAGAGAGTTGAACACTGAAGCTTTCTTT.

This clone has only one observation. The rearrangement links TRBV5-6 to TRBJ1-5, with 7 positions matching TRBD1. CDR1 and CDR2 (germline): SGHDT, YYEEEE. The CDR3 length is 16 residues. After removal of 3 bases from V and 6 bases from J, the junction contained 12 bases not matched to a gene. The CDR3 DNA reads as TGTGCCAGCAGCTCTACGGAGTTAGGGGGCAGTCAGCCCCAGCATTTT. Encoded protein: CASSSTELGGSQPQHF.

V and J are TRBV7-8 and TRBJ2-7; no clear D gene. V shed 5 bases and J shed 7 bases, with 18 bases lying between them. Germline V gene sequence: CDR1 SGHVS, CDR2 FQNEAQ. The CDR3 covers 14 residues. The CDR3 DNA sequence: TGTGCCAGCAGCACGAATCAAGTCATCGGGGAGCAGTACTTC. Amino acid sequence: CASSTNQVIGEQYF.

This clone was detected only once. This chain connects TRBV30 to TRBJ2-7; maybe TRBD2 (6 bases). Germline assignment: CDR1 GTSNPN and CDR2 SVGIG (reference sequence). There are 13 residues in the CDR3. Trimming removed 3 bases from V and 3 bases from J, with 12 bases in between. The CDR3 reads CAWRHGGSYEQYF. CDR3 DNA sequence: TGTGCCTGGAGACACGGAGGGAGCTACGAGCAGTACTTC.

The chain is built from TRBV19 and TRBJ2-7, with 7 bases identical to TRBD1. V shed 10 bases and J 2 bases; nucleotides not matched to a gene: 8. Germline CDR1 is LNHDA and CDR2 is SQIVND (reference sequence). The CDR3 sequence is 13 residues long. CDR3 protein: CATSTGFTYEQYF. Written as DNA, the CDR3 is TGTGCCACCTCGACAGGGTTCACCTACGAGCAGTACTTC.

The V call is TRBV9, the J call TRBJ2-7; D is perhaps TRBD1 (5 bases). The CDR3 contains 15 residues. The V end lost 1 base, the J end lost 2 bases, and 13 bases lay between the germline ends. Germline V lookup: CDR1 SGDLS, CDR2 YYNGEE. CDR3 amino acids: CASSVQDTGPYEQYF. The CDR3 DNA reads as TGTGCCAGCAGCGTACAGGACACAGGTCCCTACGAGCAGTACTTC.